The rows below give T cell receptor beta chains drawn from one sample of a study of early T cells in non-severe SARS-CoV-2 infection. TCRdb re-called the 5' RACE reads with MiXCR, one entry per CDR3 protein. In the table there are roughly 63,000 distinct CDR3 sequences, over 10% of which are singletons. The sample comprised whole blood. Source of these receptors: an adult who was a healthcare worker with PCR-confirmed SARS-CoV-2 infection or an uninfected control (not recorded which). CDR3s include the opening cysteine and the closing phenylalanine or tryptophan. A D gene is named only where the DNA matches it firmly. Size is stated for part of the rows, as once, few or many counts, or as a class when the clone is expanded.

abundance	d_gene	j_gene	v_gene	CDR3aa	CDR3nt
many	TRBD2	TRBJ2-2	TRBV5-4	CASSPGLAGAGELFF	TGTGCCAGCAGCCCCGGACTAGCGGGGGCCGGGGAGCTGTTTTTT
few	TRBD1	TRBJ1-2	TRBV18	CASSRRTGGQNYGYTF	TGTGCCAGCTCACGACGGACAGGGGGCCAGAACTATGGCTACACCTTC
many	TRBD1	TRBJ1-1	TRBV18	CASSRQGAGDTEAFF	TGTGCCAGCTCACGACAGGGGGCCGGAGACACTGAAGCTTTCTTT
many	.	TRBJ2-7	TRBV27	CASSSRRTRGRVGFDEQYF	TGTGCCAGCAGTTCAAGGAGGACGAGGGGCAGGGTCGGATTCGACGAGCAGTACTTC
many	.	TRBJ2-2	TRBV29-1	CSVESGPGELFF	TGCAGCGTTGAATCGGGGCCCGGGGAGCTGTTTTTT
.	.	TRBJ2-7	TRBV7-9	CASSLAPGPAYEQYF	TGTGCCAGCAGCTTAGCTCCAGGGCCCGCCTACGAGCAGTACTTC
many	.	TRBJ2-3	TRBV3-1	CASTPGGGRTDTQYF	TGTGCCAGCACCCCTGGGGGGGGCCGCACAGATACGCAGTATTTT
.	.	TRBJ2-1	TRBV29-1	CSKGGPGGEQFF	TGCAGCAAGGGGGGACCCGGAGGGGAGCAGTTCTTC
.	.	TRBJ1-4	TRBV5-4	CASSLDDRPNEKLFF	TGTGCCAGCAGCTTGGATGACAGGCCTAATGAAAAACTGTTTTTT
.	TRBD2	TRBJ2-5	TRBV11-2	CASSSTRGSGGEIGTQYF	TGTGCCAGCAGCTCCACTCGGGGTAGCGGGGGTGAGATTGGGACCCAGTACTTC
few	.	TRBJ1-5	TRBV6-2/TRBV6-3	CASSYSLGDSNQPQHF	TGTGCCAGCAGTTACTCTCTAGGGGATAGCAATCAGCCCCAGCATTTT
many	.	TRBJ2-7	TRBV7-3	CASSLEDSYEQYF	TGTGCCAGCAGCTTAGAAGACAGTTACGAGCAGTACTTC
.	TRBD1	TRBJ1-5	TRBV10-2	CASMDRANQPQHF	TGCGCCAGCATGGACAGGGCGAATCAGCCCCAGCATTTT
many	TRBD1	TRBJ1-2	TRBV7-8	CASSLSNRGKNYGYTF	TGTGCCAGCAGCTTATCGAACAGGGGGAAGAACTATGGCTACACCTTC
many	.	TRBJ2-2	TRBV2	CASAPGLKNTGELFF	TGTGCCAGCGCCCCGGGACTTAAGAACACCGGGGAGCTGTTTTTT